The 15 T cell receptor beta chains reported below all come from one sample, sequenced in a study of T cells in Graves' hyperthyroidism and ophthalmopathy. Amplified regions were TCR beta CDR3 sequences from RNA transcripts. An initial round of RT-PCR targeting the TCR CDR3 relied on the HTBI primer set. TCRdb re-called the multiplex PCR reads with MiXCR, one entry per CDR3 protein. The sample includes approximately 220,000 distinct CDR3 sequences, about a sixth of them seen just once. The sample comprised blood. The receptor set was obtained from a man aged 35-49 years with Graves' hyperthyroidism.

Only one count was recorded for this clonotype. The V gene is TRBV30, the J gene TRBJ2-1; TRBD1 might be the D (6 bases). V shed 4 bases and J shed 1 base, with 11 bases lying between them. Germline CDR1 is GTSNPN and CDR2 is SVGIG (reference sequence). This CDR3 comprises 14 residues. In DNA form, the CDR3 reads TGTGCCTGGATCATCGGACAGTCCTACAATGAGCAGTTCTTC. Protein product: CAWIIGQSYNEQFF.

This clonotype has only a few counts. V gene TRBV20-1 combines with J gene TRBJ2-1, with D perhaps being TRBD1 or TRBD2 (5 bases each). With 3 bases removed from V and 0 bases from J, the gap between germline ends came to 12 bases. The CDR3 contains 15 residues. From germline, CDR1 is DFQATT and CDR2 SNEGSKA (reference sequence). DNA of the CDR3: TGCAGTGCTAGGGGCTTCGGGGCCTCCTACAATGAGCAGTTCTTC. It codes for CSARGFGASYNEQFF.

J is TRBJ2-6 and V is TRBV5-1, with 8 nucleotides matching TRBD1. V was clipped by 3 bases and J by 5 bases; unmatched bases: 13. This CDR3 is 18 amino acids long. Germline V CDR1 and CDR2: SGHRS, YFSETQ. The chain's CDR3 is CASSSAAGGSPRANVLTF. The DNA for the CDR3 is TGCGCCAGCAGCTCGGCGGCAGGGGGCAGTCCAAGGGCCAACGTCCTGACTTTC.

The chain couples TRBV28 to TRBJ2-7, with 7 bases lining up with TRBD1. Trimming cost V 3 bases and J 4 bases; bases outside gene matches: 6. Per the germline V gene, CDR1 is MDHEN and CDR2 is SYDVKM. The CDR3 is 14 residues long. The CDR3 region is CASSFSGQIYEQYF. CDR3 nucleotides: TGTGCCAGCAGTTTCTCGGGACAGATTTACGAGCAGTACTTC.

In this sample, this clonotype turned up many times. This chain connects TRBV7-3 to TRBJ1-2; D gene ambiguous. The germline CDR1 and CDR2 sequences are SGHTA and FQGTGA. The CDR3 length is 13 residues. Between the trimmed V and J ends, which lost 6 bases and 4 bases, there was a span of 12 bases. The chain's CDR3 is CASSPGELYGYTF. The CDR3 DNA sequence: TGTGCCAGCAGTCCGGGAGAGCTCTATGGCTACACCTTC.

As concerns this clonotype: Possible read error: a much larger clone is one base away. The chain links TRBV28 to TRBJ2-1; D gene unclear. The CDR3 length is 12 residues. Germline V gives CDR1 MDHEN, CDR2 SYDVKM. The V gene lost 7 bases and the J gene lost 3 bases, with 7 bases spanning the gap. CDR3 nucleotide sequence: TGTGCCAGCAAGAACAACTACAATGAGCAGTTCTTC. Residues: CASKNNYNEQFF.

This chain joins TRBV6-1 and TRBJ1-1, with D possibly matching TRBD1 (5 bases). The CDR3 extends over 16 amino acids. The V end was cut by 5 bases, the J end by 6 bases, with 22 bases between. Germline V gene lookup returns CDR1 MNHNS and CDR2 SASEGT. In nucleotides, the CDR3 is TGTGCCAGCAGTTTATCCGTGACAGTTAGGAAACCTGAAGCTTTCTTT. Its translation is CASSLSVTVRKPEAFF.

In this sample, this clonotype turned up many times. The chain links TRBV2 to TRBJ1-6; D remains unclear. The V end lost 7 bases, the J end lost 10 bases, and 14 bases lay between the germline ends. CDR3 length: 13 residues. Germline V CDR1 and CDR2: SNHLY, FYNNEI. The CDR3 DNA reads TGTGCCAGCAATAAGGAGGAGCGGTCACCCCTCCACTTT. Protein product: CASNKEERSPLHF.

This clonotype was detected many times. This sequence joins TRBV2 and TRBJ2-5, with D perhaps matching TRBD1 (6 bases). The CDR3 length is 13 residues. V gave up 8 bases and J gave up 1 base, with 11 bases separating them. Germline CDR1 and CDR2: SNHLY and FYNNEI. CDR3 DNA sequence: TGTGCCAGCTCAGGGGCCGTCCAAGAGACCCAGTACTTC. This sequence encodes CASSGAVQETQYF.

This chain's CDR3 is CASSGSNRGVTGELFF. The CDR3 bases are TGTGCCAGCAGTGGCTCGAACAGGGGCGTAACCGGGGAGCTGTTTTTT. V is TRBV6-5 and J is TRBJ2-2, with TRBD1 matching over 7 bases. The CDR3 has 16 residues. The V and J ends lost 5 bases and 5 bases, in that order; junction bases with no gene match: 11. The germline V gene encodes CDR1 MNHEY and CDR2 SVGAGI.

This clonotype was seen ten or more times. DNA of the CDR3: TGTGCCAGCAGTTACTTACCCGGGACTAGCGGGGGGTATGAGCAGTTCTTC. Amino acid sequence: CASSYLPGTSGGYEQFF. The V call is TRBV6-5, the J call TRBJ2-1; TRBD2 matches 15 bases. The germline gives CDR1 MNHEY, CDR2 SVGAGI. The CDR3 length is 17 residues. Losses at the gene ends were 1 base for V and 8 bases for J; bases not matched to a gene: 6.

This clonotype was counted at least ten times. This chain uses TRBV20-1 with TRBJ2-2, with 10 bases that match TRBD2. Unmatched junction bases numbered 6, after V lost 6 bases and J lost 5 bases. CDR3 length: 14 residues. Germline V lookup: CDR1 DFQATT, CDR2 SNEGSKA (reference sequence). CDR3 amino acids: CSATAGGPTGELFF. The CDR3 bases are TGCAGTGCCACAGCGGGGGGGCCGACCGGGGAGCTGTTTTTT.

This clonotype was seen at least ten times. V usage is TRBV6-2 or TRBV6-3 and J usage is TRBJ2-7; D possibly matches TRBD1 or TRBD2 (5 bases each). Germline lookup yields CDR1 MNHEY and CDR2 SVGEGT. This CDR3 region has 18 residues. V was shortened by 2 bases and J by 5 bases, with 25 bases between the two germline ends. The CDR3 DNA is TGTGCCAGCAGTTACCCGGAGGTTATGGTAGCAGGGAAGGACGAGCAGTACTTC. Translation: CASSYPEVMVAGKDEQYF.

There are a few counts of this clonotype. A much larger clone lies a single base off, so this may be a read error. The rearrangement joins TRBV28 to TRBJ2-3; D might be TRBD1 (5 bases). Germline V gene sequence: CDR1 MDHEN, CDR2 SYDVKM. V was shortened by 11 bases and J by 7 bases, with 16 bases between the two germline ends. The CDR3 has 12 residues. CDR3 DNA: TGTGCCGGTTCCGAAGGGGTACATACGCAGTATTTT. It encodes CAGSEGVHTQYF.

This clonotype appeared a few times. The J gene is TRBJ1-1, the V gene TRBV5-6, with unresolved D. This CDR3 has 12 residues. V lost 7 bases, J lost 0 bases, and 7 bases lay in between. Per germline, CDR1 SGHDT and CDR2 YYEEEE. CDR3 region: CASRVLNTEAFF. The CDR3 DNA follows: TGTGCCAGCCGAGTGCTGAACACTGAAGCTTTCTTT.